Below are 29 T cell receptor beta chains sequenced from a single sample in a study of blood T cell repertoires in COVID-19. Profiled with immunoSEQ multiplex PCR; TCRdb holds only in-frame clones, not every one. The sample consists of around 97,000 clones, approximately 90% of them appearing once. What was sequenced was peripheral blood. The receptors come from an elderly woman in a cohort sampled during active COVID-19.

This sequence joins TRBV28 and TRBJ1-2; perhaps TRBD1 as D (6 bases). Looked up from germline, CDR1 is MDHEN and CDR2 is SYDVKM. Between the trimmed V and J ends, which lost 5 bases and 6 bases, there was a span of 16 bases. The CDR3 runs to 14 residues. The DNA for the CDR3 is TGTGCCAGCAGTCCGCCCGGGACACCAGATGGCTACACCTTC. Translated: CASSPPGTPDGYTF.

The chain combines TRBV5-1 with TRBJ1-4; 11 bases agree with TRBD1. The trim removed 0 bases at V and 8 bases at J, leaving 12 bases unmatched. The CDR3 covers 18 residues. Germline CDR1 is SGHRS and CDR2 is YFSETQ. Here the CDR3 reads CASSLGLSSGTGGEKLFF. DNA of the CDR3: TGCGCCAGCAGCTTGGGACTATCCTCCGGGACAGGGGGGGAAAAACTGTTTTTT.

The J gene is TRBJ2-2, the V gene TRBV11-1, with D hard to call. Per germline, CDR1 SGHAT and CDR2 FQDESV (reference sequence). The length of the CDR3 is 15 residues. V gave up 6 bases and J gave up 4 bases, with 15 bases separating them. The CDR3 DNA follows: TGTGCCAGCAGGTTCGACGTATCGGGCACCGGGGAGCTGTTTTTT. It is translated as CASRFDVSGTGELFF.

The chain carries TRBV18 and TRBJ1-4; 7 positions agree with TRBD1. This CDR3 contains 18 residues. Germline trimming cut 0 bases from V and 3 bases from J; bases unmatched to any gene: 10. CDR1 and CDR2 from the germline V gene are KGHSH and LQKENI. The CDR3 DNA is TGTGCCAGCTCACCACCCACAATGACACAGGGGCCTAATGAAAAACTGTTTTTT. Amino acid sequence: CASSPPTMTQGPNEKLFF.

The chain combines TRBV2 with TRBJ2-1; TRBD1 might be the D (6 bases). The V and J ends lost 11 bases and 5 bases respectively, with 16 bases between them. This CDR3 has 13 amino acids. Germline CDR1 is SNHLY and CDR2 is FYNNEI. Written as DNA, the CDR3 is TGTGCCGGAGGAAGGGGGACCGACAATGAGCAGTTCTTC. Translated, it gives CAGGRGTDNEQFF.

The chain couples TRBV19 to TRBJ2-7; D is undetermined. Germline loops: CDR1 LNHDA, CDR2 SQIVND (reference sequence). The CDR3 consists of 14 residues. Trimming took off 5 bases at V and 4 bases at J, with 15 bases between the two ends. CDR3 in amino acids: CASSLYPSVYEQYF. DNA of the CDR3: TGTGCCAGTAGTCTATATCCCTCGGTGTACGAGCAGTACTTC.

This sequence joins TRBV5-4 and TRBJ2-2, with D possibly matching TRBD2 (6 bases). Germline CDR1 is SGHNT and CDR2 is YYREEE (reference sequence). The CDR3 covers 17 residues. V was pared by 0 bases and J by 0 bases, with 12 bases between. CDR3 in DNA: TGTGCCAGCAGCTTGGCCACGGGCGGGGCGAACACCGGGGAGCTGTTTTTT. It yields the protein CASSLATGGANTGELFF.

The count of this clone is one. The CDR3 coding sequence is TGTGCCACCAACCCGTCAGAACAAGAGACCCAGTACTTC. Encoded protein: CATNPSEQETQYF. The J gene is TRBJ2-5, the V gene TRBV15; D call uncertain. V was pared by 7 bases and J by 2 bases, with 11 bases between. Germline CDR1 is LNHNV and CDR2 is YYDKDF (reference sequence). The CDR3 consists of 13 residues.

This clone appeared a single time. The chain recombines TRBV18 with TRBJ1-2, with D possibly TRBD1 on 6 matching bases. Germline CDR1 is KGHSH and CDR2 is LQKENI. Trimming removed 2 bases at V and 7 bases at J, with 17 bases between. The CDR3 sequence is 15 residues long. The CDR3 is CASSPGDYRERGYTF. The CDR3 DNA reads as TGTGCCAGCTCACCAGGGGACTACAGGGAACGTGGCTACACCTTC.

The V call is TRBV5-1, the J call TRBJ2-7; 11 bases map to TRBD1. Trimming at V came to 0 bases and at J to 7 bases, leaving 6 bases not matched to a gene. The CDR3 runs to 15 residues. Germline values: CDR1 SGHRS, CDR2 YFSETQ. The CDR3 protein is CASSLAGTGGGEQYF. In DNA, the CDR3 is TGCGCCAGCAGCTTGGCGGGGACAGGGGGTGGAGAGCAGTACTTC.

Points on this clone: The sample contains more than one DNA sequence encoding this CDR3. The chain joins TRBV5-1 to TRBJ2-7, with D hard to call. V lost 0 bases, J lost 0 bases, and 13 bases lay in between. CDR3 length: 16 residues. Germline assignment: CDR1 SGHRS and CDR2 YFSETQ. This CDR3 is CASSLASGGSSYEQYF. The CDR3, as DNA: TGCGCCAGCAGCTTGGCATCCGGCGGCAGCTCCTACGAGCAGTACTTC.

V and J are TRBV7-2 and TRBJ1-2, with 12 nucleotides matching TRBD1. The trim removed 5 bases at V and 11 bases at J, leaving 6 bases unmatched. Germline V lookup: CDR1 SGHTA, CDR2 FQGNSA. The CDR3 covers 13 residues. CDR3 in amino acids: CASSTGTGGRYTF. CDR3 in DNA: TGTGCCAGCAGCACCGGGACAGGGGGCCGGTACACCTTC. The full variable domain, in which reference TRBV7-2 and TRBJ1-2 provide the parts outside the CDR3, is GAGVSQSPSNKVTEKGKDVELRCDPISGHTALYWYRQSLGQGLEFLIYFQGNSAPDKSGLPSDRFSAERTGGSVSTLTIQRTQQEDSAVYLCASSTGTGGRYTFGSGTRLTVV.

The rearrangement joins TRBV20-1 to TRBJ1-1; TRBD1 might be the D (5 bases). The CDR3 length is 14 residues. In germline, CDR1 is DFQATT, CDR2 SNEGSKA (reference sequence). V was shortened by 3 bases and J by 0 bases, with 11 bases between the two germline ends. CDR3 in amino acids: CSASSGHMNTEAFF. The CDR3 DNA reads as TGCAGTGCTAGTTCAGGGCACATGAACACTGAAGCTTTCTTT.

The gene calls are TRBV10-3 and TRBJ2-5; 8 nucleotides line up with TRBD1. Per the germline V gene, CDR1 is ENHRY and CDR2 is SYGVKD. J lost 7 bases, V lost 5 bases, and 12 bases had no gene match. This CDR3 has 15 residues. The CDR3: CAISQRDRLDGTQYF. CDR3 nucleotide sequence: TGTGCCATCAGTCAGAGGGACAGGTTGGATGGGACCCAGTACTTC.

This sequence joins TRBV27 and TRBJ2-2, with 7 nucleotides matching TRBD1. Trimming cost V 9 bases and J 7 bases; bases outside gene matches: 5. The CDR3 extends over 12 amino acids. Germline CDR1 is MNHEY and CDR2 is SMNVEV (reference sequence). The CDR3 region is CASSRGLGELFF. The CDR3 DNA follows: TGTGCCAGTTCGAGGGGGCTCGGGGAGCTGTTTTTT.

V usage is TRBV5-4 and J usage is TRBJ2-5, with TRBD2 as a possible D gene (7 bases). V lost 4 bases and J 4 bases, leaving 20 bases between the germline ends. The germline V gene encodes CDR1 SGHNT and CDR2 YYREEE (reference sequence). This CDR3 has 16 amino acids. For the CDR3, the DNA is TGTGCCAGCAGCACTACTTCGGGGGGCGGGGGAGAGACCCAGTACTTC. Amino acids: CASSTTSGGGGETQYF.

V gene TRBV5-8 combines with J gene TRBJ1-4, with 9 bases identical to TRBD1. This CDR3 spans 15 amino acids. Germline values: CDR1 SGHTS, CDR2 YDEGEE. V lost 6 bases, J lost 8 bases, and 11 bases stayed unmatched. The CDR3, as DNA: TGTGCCAGCAACCGATTTGGACAGGGGATAGAAAAACTGTTTTTT. Protein product: CASNRFGQGIEKLFF.

The CDR3 sequence: CASSQGTGTDTQYF. CDR3 bases: TGTGCCAGCAGCCAAGGGACAGGGACAGATACGCAGTATTTT. The rearrangement links TRBV3-1 (or the pseudogene TRBV3-2) to TRBJ2-3, with 8 bases aligning to TRBD1. Germline V gene data show CDR1 as LGHDT and CDR2 as YNNKEL (reference sequence). With 1 base clipped from V and 3 bases from J, the junction kept 0 bases outside the gene matches. The CDR3 is 14 amino acids.

This chain links TRBV21-1 with TRBJ1-2. TRBV21-1 is designated a pseudogene. The CDR3 contains 12 residues. Here the CDR3 DNA reads TGTGCCAGCAGCAAACCCGACTATGGCTACACCTTC. Its translation is CASSKPDYGYTF.

This chain uses TRBV3-1 (or the pseudogene TRBV3-2) with TRBJ1-2; 9 bases map to TRBD1. Germline V CDR1 and CDR2: LGHDT, YNNKEL (reference sequence). V trimming: 4 bases; J trimming: 6 bases; junction bases outside the gene matches: 15. The CDR3 extends over 17 amino acids. The CDR3 DNA is TGTGCCAGCAGCCTCATCCACCACGGGACAGGGCAGCATGGCTACACCTTC. As protein: CASSLIHHGTGQHGYTF.

The genes are TRBV24-1 and TRBJ2-3; 7 bases map to TRBD1. CDR3 length: 15 amino acids. Germline V gene lookup returns CDR1 KGHDR and CDR2 SFDVKD. The trim removed 9 bases at V and 2 bases at J, leaving 10 bases unmatched. The CDR3 is CATAPARGFTDTQYF. CDR3 sequence (DNA): TGTGCCACCGCCCCGGCCAGGGGGTTCACAGATACGCAGTATTTT.

The rearrangement links TRBV27 to TRBJ2-7; 8 bases align to TRBD1. The germline CDR1 and CDR2 sequences are MNHEY and SMNVEV (reference sequence). V trimming: 9 bases; J trimming: 0 bases; junction bases outside the gene matches: 4. CDR3 length: 13 amino acids. The CDR3 sequence: CASGGQASYEQYF. The CDR3 bases are TGTGCCAGTGGGGGACAGGCCTCCTACGAGCAGTACTTC.

A single count supports this clone. The chain is built from TRBV6-2 or TRBV6-3 and TRBJ2-1; 7 bases line up with TRBD2. The germline V gene encodes CDR1 MNHEY and CDR2 SVGEGT. V lost 6 bases to trimming and J lost 1 base; unmatched junction nucleotides: 15. The CDR3 consists of 18 residues. The CDR3 spells CASSHRLYGGSSYNEQFF. As DNA, the CDR3 is TGTGCCAGCAGCCACCGACTATACGGGGGGTCATCCTACAATGAGCAGTTCTTC.

The count of this clone is one. The V call is TRBV24-1, the J call TRBJ2-7, with 7 bases that match TRBD2. The J segment lost 5 bases and the V segment lost 9 bases, leaving 12 bases of the junction unmatched. The CDR3 is 14 amino acids. Per germline, CDR1 KGHDR and CDR2 SFDVKD. The CDR3 DNA reads as TGTGCCACCCCGCCGGGACTACTAGGGGACGAGCAGTACTTC. It yields the protein CATPPGLLGDEQYF.

This chain links TRBV10-1 with TRBJ1-1, with 8 positions matching TRBD1. V lost 9 bases, J lost 5 bases, and 5 bases stayed unmatched. Germline assignment: CDR1 WNHNN and CDR2 SYGVQD (reference sequence). CDR3 size: 12 residues. The CDR3 loop reads CASIGQGTEAFF. CDR3 nucleotide sequence: TGCGCCAGTATCGGACAGGGAACTGAAGCTTTCTTT.

The chain uses TRBV27 and TRBJ2-3; TRBD1 aligns across 9 bases. The CDR3 is made up of 15 amino acids. Trimming removed 5 bases from V and 2 bases from J; junction bases left unmatched: 5. Germline-derived CDR1 and CDR2 are MNHEY and SMNVEV (reference sequence). CDR3 coding DNA: TGTGCCAGCAGTCCCAGGACAGGGGCCACAGATACGCAGTATTTT. This sequence encodes CASSPRTGATDTQYF.

V is TRBV19 and J is TRBJ1-5, with 10 bases aligning to TRBD1. This CDR3 comprises 14 residues. Looked up from germline, CDR1 is LNHDA and CDR2 is SQIVND (reference sequence). Trimming removed 7 bases from V and 6 bases from J; junction bases left unmatched: 6. CDR3 sequence reads: CASTPGQGTQPQHF. The CDR3 coding sequence is TGTGCCAGTACCCCGGGACAGGGGACTCAGCCCCAGCATTTT.

CDR3 DNA sequence: TGTGCCAGCAGTGAAAGCGGCTCCTACAATGAGCAGTTCTTC. Translated, it gives CASSESGSYNEQFF. The chain has TRBV6-1 and TRBJ2-1; TRBD2 might be the D (5 bases). Germline V lookup: CDR1 MNHNS, CDR2 SASEGT. V lost 2 bases, J lost 0 bases, and 5 bases lay in between. The CDR3 extends over 14 amino acids.

This clone was counted a single time. This sequence joins TRBV5-1 and TRBJ1-4; TRBD1 is a possible D gene (5 bases). CDR1 is SGHRS, CDR2 YFSETQ, per germline. The V and J ends lost 4 bases and 7 bases respectively, with 14 bases between them. The CDR3 totals 14 residues. CDR3 sequence: CASSDSGGSEKLFF. DNA for the CDR3: TGCGCCAGCAGCGACTCCGGGGGTAGTGAAAAACTGTTTTTT.